This T cell receptor beta chain originates from a study of cytomegalovirus exposure and HLA in healthy donors. Regarding the study as a whole: The classifier, whose performance was assessed in both the original and validation cohorts, reportedly diagnosed cytomegalovirus status with high specificity and sensitivity. A later analysis reportedly found that, within productive TCRs, an Asian-associated ancestry cluster had fewer N-insertions than the mean observed across the approximately 700 donors.

Details on this clone: The antigen is undetermined.

Use of 60 Vbeta and 13 Jbeta primers characterized the PCR. In the original workflow: As a later analysis found, there were 70 million to 90 million unique TCR beta chains, of which roughly 11 million were shared. Assay: immunoSEQ multiplex PCR; the TCRdb copy retains only in-frame clones and omits some. Clone size and the V and J calls come from that table; the DNA yielded D and trimming. The sample data list tens of thousands of clones. V lost 5 bases to trimming and J lost 7 bases, with 20 bases between them. Germline-derived CDR1 and CDR2 are LNHDA and SQIVND (reference sequence). CDR3 length equals 15 residues.

Specimen: PBMCs. The sequence was collected from a woman in her twenties or thirties in good health and CMV-seronegative. The chain combines TRBV19 with TRBJ1-1; a weak D match, TRBD1 (6 bases). The CDR3 DNA follows: TGTGCCAGTAGTGACCGACAGGTGCGGTTGTGTGAAGCTTTCTTT. This encodes CASSDRQVRLCEAFF.